A single sample gave rise to the 14 T cell receptor beta chains below, sequenced in a study of T cell responses to AZD1222 COVID-19 vaccine. Libraries were prepared by immunoSEQ multiplex PCR; TCRdb keeps only in-frame clonotypes and omits some of them. The table records over 85,000 clones, 80% to 95% of them present only once. The material was peripheral blood, obtained 28 days after the second AZD1222 dose. Every receptor here comes from an adult who received the AZD1222 COVID-19 vaccine.

The V call is TRBV18, the J call TRBJ2-7, with D unclear. CDR3 size: 15 residues. Trimming took off 0 bases at V and 4 bases at J, with 13 bases between the two ends. The germline V gene has CDR1 KGHSH and CDR2 LQKENI. The DNA for the CDR3 is TGTGCCAGCTCACCACCACAGCCCAATCGGTACGAGCAGTACTTC. The encoded protein is CASSPPQPNRYEQYF. Full variable domain (remainder filled in from reference TRBV18 and TRBJ2-7): NAGVMQNPRHLVRRRGQEARLRCSPMKGHSHVYWYRQLPEEGLKFMVYLQKENIIDESGMPKERFSAEFPKEGPSILRIQQVVRGDSAAYFCASSPPQPNRYEQYFGPGTRLTVT.

The genes are TRBV9 and TRBJ2-7, with TRBD2 matching 7 bases. V lost 7 bases, J lost 2 bases, and 12 bases stayed unmatched. The CDR3 length is 15 residues. Germline lookup yields CDR1 SGDLS and CDR2 YYNGEE. The CDR3 reads CASASVAGDPYEQYF. CDR3 DNA sequence: TGTGCCAGCGCCTCGGTTGCGGGGGACCCCTACGAGCAGTACTTC. The full variable domain, completed using reference TRBV9 and TRBJ2-7, is DSGVTQTPKHLITATGQRVTLRCSPRSGDLSVYWYQQSLDQGLQFLIQYYNGEERAKGNILERFSAQQFPDLHSELNLSSLELGDSALYFCASASVAGDPYEQYFGPGTRLTVT.

The count of this clone is one. This chain uses TRBV7-9 with TRBJ1-3; no reliable D call. In germline, CDR1 is SEHNR, CDR2 FQNEAQ (reference sequence). CDR3 length: 15 amino acids. V was pared by 0 bases and J by 4 bases, with 10 bases between. The CDR3 reads CASSLARGLGNTIYF. The CDR3 coding sequence is TGTGCCAGCAGCTTAGCGCGGGGTCTCGGAAACACCATATATTTT.

This clone was recorded only once. V gene TRBV4-3 combines with J gene TRBJ2-2; D may match TRBD1 or TRBD2 (5 bases each). V was cut by 0 bases and J by 6 bases, with 14 bases left in between. The CDR3 has 16 amino acids. Per germline, CDR1 LGHNA and CDR2 YSLEER. The CDR3 DNA is TGCGCCAGCAGCCAAGATTTCGGGGCCCCGGCCGGGGAGCTGTTTTTT. Translated: CASSQDFGAPAGELFF.

This sequence joins TRBV20-1 and TRBJ1-1; no clear D gene. V lost 4 bases to trimming and J lost 3 bases, with 6 bases between them. The CDR3 length is 11 residues. The germline gives CDR1 DFQATT, CDR2 SNEGSKA (reference sequence). The CDR3 sequence: CSANFYTEAFF. DNA of the CDR3: TGCAGTGCTAACTTCTACACTGAAGCTTTCTTT.

The chain carries TRBV7-9 and TRBJ2-7; tentatively, D is TRBD2 (6 bases). V was shortened by 3 bases and J by 2 bases, with 14 bases between the two germline ends. The CDR3 runs to 15 residues. Germline V gene sequence: CDR1 SEHNR, CDR2 FQNEAQ (reference sequence). CDR3 sequence: CASSFSGTGAYEQYF. CDR3 DNA: TGTGCCAGCAGCTTCTCAGGGACTGGAGCCTACGAGCAGTACTTC.

The CDR3 bases are TGTGCCAGCAGGAACTGGGCTAGCGGGTCGCAAGAGACCCAGTACTTC. Translation: CASRNWASGSQETQYF. V is TRBV11-2 and J is TRBJ2-5; 8 nucleotides agree with TRBD2. Germline V gene data show CDR1 as SGHAT and CDR2 as FQNNGV. Trimming cost V 6 bases and J 2 bases; bases outside gene matches: 11. CDR3 length: 16 amino acids. The full variable domain, its missing parts supplied by reference TRBV11-2 and TRBJ2-5, is EAGVAQSPRYKIIEKRQSVAFWCNPISGHATLYWYQQILGQGPKLLIQFQNNGVVDDSQLPKDRFSAERLKGVDSTLKIQPAKLEDSAVYLCASRNWASGSQETQYFGPGTRLLVL.

This chain joins TRBV3-1 (or the pseudogene TRBV3-2) and TRBJ2-5; 8 positions match TRBD2. Germline CDR1 and CDR2: LGHDT and YNNKEL (reference sequence). The CDR3 has 14 amino acids. J gave up 5 bases and V 2 bases, and 4 bases lay outside the gene matches. CDR3 sequence (DNA): TGTGCCAGCAGCCAATCGGGGGGGAGGGAGACCCAGTACTTC. As protein: CASSQSGGRETQYF.

V gene TRBV3-1 (or the pseudogene TRBV3-2) combines with J gene TRBJ2-7; D gene uncertain. CDR1 is LGHDT and CDR2 is YNNKEL in the germline V gene (reference sequence). Trimming removed 3 bases from V and 2 bases from J, with 14 bases in between. The CDR3 runs to 15 residues. The chain's CDR3 is CASSHGLNPAYEQYF. The CDR3 DNA is TGTGCCAGCAGCCATGGTCTCAATCCCGCCTACGAGCAGTACTTC.

This chain uses TRBV28 with TRBJ1-1; 10 nucleotides line up with TRBD1. The CDR3 has 14 residues. Looked up from germline, CDR1 is MDHEN and CDR2 is SYDVKM. Unmatched junction bases numbered 13, after V lost 6 bases and J lost 12 bases. CDR3: CASSRGQGIVGTFF. CDR3 nucleotide sequence: TGTGCCAGCAGCCGGGGACAGGGGATTGTTGGGACTTTCTTT.

A single count supports this clone. The chain employs TRBV19 and TRBJ1-6; TRBD1 might be the D (5 bases). This CDR3 comprises 14 residues. Per germline, CDR1 LNHDA and CDR2 SQIVND (reference sequence). Trimming took 7 bases from V and 8 from J, leaving 15 bases between them. In nucleotides, the CDR3 is TGTGCCAGTACCCAGACAGCGACCTATTCACCCCTCCACTTT. It is translated as CASTQTATYSPLHF. The full variable domain, completed using reference TRBV19 and TRBJ1-6, is DGGITQSPKYLFRKEGQNVTLSCEQNLNHDAMYWYRQDPGQGLRLIYYSQIVNDFQKGDIAEGYSVSREKKESFPLTVTSAQKNPTAFYLCASTQTATYSPLHFGNGTRLTVT.

The V and J genes are TRBV4-1 and TRBJ1-2, with 10 bases that match TRBD1. This CDR3 comprises 16 residues. The V and J ends lost 1 base and 4 bases, in that order; junction bases with no gene match: 6. CDR1 is MGHRA and CDR2 is YSYEKL in the germline V gene. The CDR3 DNA sequence: TGCGCCAGCAGCCAAGTAGGGACAGGGGCCGCCTATGGCTACACCTTC. It specifies CASSQVGTGAAYGYTF.

The chain recombines TRBV28 with TRBJ2-5; D is unresolved. The CDR3 is 13 amino acids. The V end was cut by 4 bases, the J end by 5 bases, with 11 bases between. Per the germline V gene, CDR1 is MDHEN and CDR2 is SYDVKM. The DNA for the CDR3 is TGTGCCAGCAGTTCTTTTACGGAGGAGACCCAGTACTTC. This codes for CASSSFTEETQYF.

This chain connects TRBV6-4 to TRBJ2-4; no clear D gene. V was trimmed by 7 bases and J by 0 bases, leaving 19 bases between them. Germline-derived CDR1 and CDR2 are MRHNA and SNTAGT. This CDR3 spans 17 amino acids. CDR3 DNA: TGTGCCAGCAAAAACTGGACGGCTAACGTAGCCAAAAACATTCAGTACTTC. It specifies CASKNWTANVAKNIQYF.